A selection of T cell receptor beta chains follows, all from one sample in a study of STAT5B mutations in CD4+ large granular lymphocyte leukemia. Libraries were prepared by immunoSEQ multiplex PCR; TCRdb keeps only in-frame clonotypes and omits some of them. This sample yields tens of thousands of clones, of which about 70% are seen a single time; more than 1.5% belongs to the top ten. Sequencing was carried out using CD4+ T cells from blood buffy coats. The receptors were sampled from a human donor in good health. CDR3s include the opening cysteine and the closing phenylalanine or tryptophan. A D gene is named only where the DNA matches it firmly. Clone size is not always given. Where it is, it says once, few, many or a class for expanded clones.

D gene | clone size | J gene | V gene | CDR3 protein | CDR3 DNA
TRBD1 | - | TRBJ2-1 | TRBV19 | CASTDTGGHEQFF | TGTGCCAGTACCGATACAGGGGGCCATGAGCAGTTCTTC
- | - | TRBJ1-2 | TRBV27 | CASSPGGLGYTF | TGTGCCAGCAGTCCCGGGGGGCTTGGCTACACCTTC
- | few | TRBJ2-3 | TRBV7-9 | CASSRGMGTDTQYF | TGTGCCAGCAGCCGGGGGATGGGCACAGATACGCAGTATTTT
TRBD1 | - | TRBJ2-3 | TRBV2 | CASSELGQGTDTQYF | TGTGCCAGCAGTGAACTTGGACAGGGCACAGATACGCAGTATTTT
- | - | TRBJ2-5 | TRBV5-4 | CASSAPAKERETQYF | TGTGCCAGCAGCGCCCCGGCAAAGGAGAGAGAGACCCAGTACTTC
TRBD2 | once | TRBJ2-1 | TRBV5-1 | CASSKSSGGADNEQFF | TGCGCCAGCAGCAAATCTAGCGGGGGGGCCGACAATGAGCAGTTCTTC
- | few | TRBJ1-1 | TRBV14 | CASSQDRPGLTEAFF | TGTGCCAGCAGCCAAGATCGGCCAGGACTCACTGAAGCTTTCTTT
- | - | TRBJ2-3 | TRBV5-6 | CASSRGRRTDTQYF | TGTGCCAGCAGCCGGGGACGCCGCACAGATACGCAGTATTTT
- | - | TRBJ1-2 | TRBV19 | CASSWLANYGYTF | TGTGCCAGTAGTTGGTTGGCGAACTATGGCTACACCTTC
- | - | TRBJ2-2 | TRBV9 | CASRETNTGELFF | TGTGCCAGCAGGGAGACGAACACCGGGGAGCTGTTTTTT
- | - | TRBJ2-5 | TRBV7-2 | CASSRGAQETQYF | TGTGCCAGTTCCCGGGGAGCACAAGAGACCCAGTACTTC
- | once | TRBJ1-3 | TRBV6-1 | CASSEGFFTAKVNTIYF | TGTGCCAGCAGTGAAGGGTTTTTTACGGCAAAGGTGAACACCATATATTTT
- | - | TRBJ2-5 | TRBV7-2 | CASRDMGGETQYF | TGTGCCAGCAGAGACATGGGGGGAGAGACCCAGTACTTC
- | - | TRBJ1-6 | TRBV9 | CASSVARDTNNSPLHF | TGTGCCAGCAGCGTAGCTCGCGACACCAATAATTCACCCCTCCACTTT
- | - | TRBJ1-2 | TRBV18 | CASSPNPTDGYTF | TGTGCCAGCTCACCAAACCCGACAGATGGCTACACCTTC
TRBD1 | few | TRBJ1-1 | TRBV28 | CASNGQGARTEAFF | TGTGCCAGCAACGGACAGGGGGCAAGGACTGAAGCTTTCTTT
TRBD1 | - | TRBJ1-1 | TRBV19 | CASTTTDRVVTEAFF | TGTGCCAGTACTACGACGGACAGGGTTGTCACTGAAGCTTTCTTT
TRBD1 | - | TRBJ1-1 | TRBV5-6 | CASSAYTGGEGHTEAFF | TGTGCCAGCAGCGCTTATACAGGGGGCGAGGGGCACACTGAAGCTTTCTTT
TRBD1 | few | TRBJ2-6 | TRBV19 | CASRMTGALTGANVLTF | TGTGCCAGTAGGATGACAGGGGCACTGACTGGGGCCAACGTCCTGACTTTC
- | - | TRBJ2-3 | TRBV14 | CASSQEPIRTQYF | TGTGCCAGCAGCCAAGAACCCATCAGGACGCAGTATTTT
TRBD1 | - | TRBJ2-3 | TRBV5-5 | CASSLGVADRGQNTQYF | TGTGCCAGCAGCTTGGGGGTAGCGGACAGGGGGCAAAATACGCAGTATTTT
TRBD1 | - | TRBJ1-3 | TRBV7-9 | CASSPWWDRVSSGNTIYF | TGTGCCAGCAGCCCCTGGTGGGACAGGGTGAGCTCTGGAAACACCATATATTTT
- | - | TRBJ2-5 | TRBV18 | CASSPPGETQYF | TGTGCCAGCTCACCACCAGGCGAGACCCAGTACTTC
- | - | TRBJ2-3 | TRBV6-6 | CASSYVRGPRDTQYF | TGTGCCAGCAGTTACGTGCGGGGGCCCAGAGATACGCAGTATTTT
- | - | TRBJ1-2 | TRBV2 | CASIKGPYYGYTF | TGTGCCAGCATTAAAGGTCCGTACTATGGCTACACCTTC
- | - | TRBJ2-5 | TRBV29-1 | CSVERKPQETQYF | TGCAGCGTTGAGCGGAAGCCGCAAGAGACCCAGTACTTC
TRBD2 | - | TRBJ2-1 | TRBV6-1 | CASSENPRGGTGTYNEQFF | TGTGCCAGCAGTGAAAATCCCCGGGGGGGGACGGGGACCTACAATGAGCAGTTCTTC
- | few | TRBJ1-1 | TRBV6-6 | CASTDRQAFF | TGTGCCAGCACCGACAGGCAAGCTTTCTTT
- | few | TRBJ1-2 | TRBV19 | CATTGAGKGLYGYTF | TGCGCGACCACCGGGGCAGGCAAGGGCCTTTATGGCTACACCTTC
- | - | TRBJ1-4 | TRBV18 | CASSPRGQATNEKLFF | TGTGCCAGCTCACCACGGGGACAAGCAACTAATGAAAAACTGTTTTTT
- | once | TRBJ2-1 | TRBV15 | CATSRDLGGSYNEQFF | TGTGCCACCAGCAGAGATCTAGGGGGCTCCTACAATGAGCAGTTCTTC
TRBD2 | - | TRBJ2-3 | TRBV9 | CASSASGGYTDTQYF | TGTGCCAGCAGCGCTAGCGGGGGCTACACAGATACGCAGTATTTT
- | - | TRBJ1-1 | TRBV30 | CAWTHLWGGTEAFF | TGTGCCTGGACCCACCTTTGGGGGGGTACTGAAGCTTTCTTT
- | - | TRBJ2-2 | TRBV19 | CASLGRVGAGELFF | TGTGCCAGTCTCGGCAGGGTGGGTGCCGGGGAGCTGTTTTTT
- | few | TRBJ1-5 | TRBV2 | CASRNSNQPQHF | TGTGCCAGCAGGAATAGCAATCAGCCCCAGCATTTT
- | - | TRBJ1-4 | TRBV6-5 | CASSYSVTGFNEKLFF | TGTGCCAGCAGTTACTCGGTGACCGGCTTTAATGAAAAACTGTTTTTT
- | - | TRBJ1-1 | TRBV2 | CASTNREDTEAFF | TGTGCCAGTACTAACCGGGAGGACACTGAAGCTTTCTTT
- | - | TRBJ1-2 | TRBV14 | CASSSPRGSGYTF | TGTGCCAGCAGTAGCCCCAGGGGTTCCGGCTACACCTTC
- | - | TRBJ1-5 | TRBV19 | CASSIEGASNQPQHF | TGTGCCAGTAGTATTGAGGGCGCGAGCAATCAGCCCCAGCATTTT
- | few | TRBJ2-7 | TRBV10-3 | CAISPRGDSSYEQYF | TGTGCCATCAGTCCAAGGGGGGACAGTTCCTACGAGCAGTACTTC
TRBD1 | - | TRBJ2-7 | TRBV6-5 | CASSYQGTGTYEQYF | TGTGCCAGCAGTTACCAGGGGACAGGGACATACGAGCAGTACTTC
- | - | TRBJ2-6 | TRBV6-5 | CASRTGSTGANVLTF | TGTGCCAGCAGGACGGGTTCCACTGGGGCCAACGTCCTGACTTTC